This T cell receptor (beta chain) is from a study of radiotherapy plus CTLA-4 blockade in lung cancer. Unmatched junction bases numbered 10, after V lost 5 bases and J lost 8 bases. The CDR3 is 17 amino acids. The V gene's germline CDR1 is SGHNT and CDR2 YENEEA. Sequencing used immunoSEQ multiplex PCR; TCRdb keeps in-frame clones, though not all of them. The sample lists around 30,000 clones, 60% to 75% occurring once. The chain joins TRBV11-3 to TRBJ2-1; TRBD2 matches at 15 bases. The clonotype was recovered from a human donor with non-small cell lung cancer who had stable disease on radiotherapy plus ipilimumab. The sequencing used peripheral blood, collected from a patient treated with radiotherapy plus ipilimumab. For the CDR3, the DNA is TGTGCCAGCAGCCCCGGGACTAGCGGGAGGACGGTGGATGAGCAGTTCTTC. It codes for CASSPGTSGRTVDEQFF.